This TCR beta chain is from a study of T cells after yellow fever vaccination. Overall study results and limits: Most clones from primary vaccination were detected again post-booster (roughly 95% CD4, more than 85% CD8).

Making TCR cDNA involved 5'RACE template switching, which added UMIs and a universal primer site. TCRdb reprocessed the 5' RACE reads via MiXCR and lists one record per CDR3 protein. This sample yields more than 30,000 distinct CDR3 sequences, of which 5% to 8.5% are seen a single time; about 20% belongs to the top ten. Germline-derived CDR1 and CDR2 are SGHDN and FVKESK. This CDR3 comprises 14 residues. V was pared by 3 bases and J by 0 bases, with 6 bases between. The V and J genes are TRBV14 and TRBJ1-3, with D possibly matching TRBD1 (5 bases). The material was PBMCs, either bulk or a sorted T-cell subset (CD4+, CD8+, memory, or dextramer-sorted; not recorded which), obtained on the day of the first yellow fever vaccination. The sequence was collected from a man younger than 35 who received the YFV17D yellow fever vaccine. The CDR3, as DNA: TGTGCCAGCAGCCAGGGACTCTCTGGAAACACCATATATTTT. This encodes CASSQGLSGNTIYF.